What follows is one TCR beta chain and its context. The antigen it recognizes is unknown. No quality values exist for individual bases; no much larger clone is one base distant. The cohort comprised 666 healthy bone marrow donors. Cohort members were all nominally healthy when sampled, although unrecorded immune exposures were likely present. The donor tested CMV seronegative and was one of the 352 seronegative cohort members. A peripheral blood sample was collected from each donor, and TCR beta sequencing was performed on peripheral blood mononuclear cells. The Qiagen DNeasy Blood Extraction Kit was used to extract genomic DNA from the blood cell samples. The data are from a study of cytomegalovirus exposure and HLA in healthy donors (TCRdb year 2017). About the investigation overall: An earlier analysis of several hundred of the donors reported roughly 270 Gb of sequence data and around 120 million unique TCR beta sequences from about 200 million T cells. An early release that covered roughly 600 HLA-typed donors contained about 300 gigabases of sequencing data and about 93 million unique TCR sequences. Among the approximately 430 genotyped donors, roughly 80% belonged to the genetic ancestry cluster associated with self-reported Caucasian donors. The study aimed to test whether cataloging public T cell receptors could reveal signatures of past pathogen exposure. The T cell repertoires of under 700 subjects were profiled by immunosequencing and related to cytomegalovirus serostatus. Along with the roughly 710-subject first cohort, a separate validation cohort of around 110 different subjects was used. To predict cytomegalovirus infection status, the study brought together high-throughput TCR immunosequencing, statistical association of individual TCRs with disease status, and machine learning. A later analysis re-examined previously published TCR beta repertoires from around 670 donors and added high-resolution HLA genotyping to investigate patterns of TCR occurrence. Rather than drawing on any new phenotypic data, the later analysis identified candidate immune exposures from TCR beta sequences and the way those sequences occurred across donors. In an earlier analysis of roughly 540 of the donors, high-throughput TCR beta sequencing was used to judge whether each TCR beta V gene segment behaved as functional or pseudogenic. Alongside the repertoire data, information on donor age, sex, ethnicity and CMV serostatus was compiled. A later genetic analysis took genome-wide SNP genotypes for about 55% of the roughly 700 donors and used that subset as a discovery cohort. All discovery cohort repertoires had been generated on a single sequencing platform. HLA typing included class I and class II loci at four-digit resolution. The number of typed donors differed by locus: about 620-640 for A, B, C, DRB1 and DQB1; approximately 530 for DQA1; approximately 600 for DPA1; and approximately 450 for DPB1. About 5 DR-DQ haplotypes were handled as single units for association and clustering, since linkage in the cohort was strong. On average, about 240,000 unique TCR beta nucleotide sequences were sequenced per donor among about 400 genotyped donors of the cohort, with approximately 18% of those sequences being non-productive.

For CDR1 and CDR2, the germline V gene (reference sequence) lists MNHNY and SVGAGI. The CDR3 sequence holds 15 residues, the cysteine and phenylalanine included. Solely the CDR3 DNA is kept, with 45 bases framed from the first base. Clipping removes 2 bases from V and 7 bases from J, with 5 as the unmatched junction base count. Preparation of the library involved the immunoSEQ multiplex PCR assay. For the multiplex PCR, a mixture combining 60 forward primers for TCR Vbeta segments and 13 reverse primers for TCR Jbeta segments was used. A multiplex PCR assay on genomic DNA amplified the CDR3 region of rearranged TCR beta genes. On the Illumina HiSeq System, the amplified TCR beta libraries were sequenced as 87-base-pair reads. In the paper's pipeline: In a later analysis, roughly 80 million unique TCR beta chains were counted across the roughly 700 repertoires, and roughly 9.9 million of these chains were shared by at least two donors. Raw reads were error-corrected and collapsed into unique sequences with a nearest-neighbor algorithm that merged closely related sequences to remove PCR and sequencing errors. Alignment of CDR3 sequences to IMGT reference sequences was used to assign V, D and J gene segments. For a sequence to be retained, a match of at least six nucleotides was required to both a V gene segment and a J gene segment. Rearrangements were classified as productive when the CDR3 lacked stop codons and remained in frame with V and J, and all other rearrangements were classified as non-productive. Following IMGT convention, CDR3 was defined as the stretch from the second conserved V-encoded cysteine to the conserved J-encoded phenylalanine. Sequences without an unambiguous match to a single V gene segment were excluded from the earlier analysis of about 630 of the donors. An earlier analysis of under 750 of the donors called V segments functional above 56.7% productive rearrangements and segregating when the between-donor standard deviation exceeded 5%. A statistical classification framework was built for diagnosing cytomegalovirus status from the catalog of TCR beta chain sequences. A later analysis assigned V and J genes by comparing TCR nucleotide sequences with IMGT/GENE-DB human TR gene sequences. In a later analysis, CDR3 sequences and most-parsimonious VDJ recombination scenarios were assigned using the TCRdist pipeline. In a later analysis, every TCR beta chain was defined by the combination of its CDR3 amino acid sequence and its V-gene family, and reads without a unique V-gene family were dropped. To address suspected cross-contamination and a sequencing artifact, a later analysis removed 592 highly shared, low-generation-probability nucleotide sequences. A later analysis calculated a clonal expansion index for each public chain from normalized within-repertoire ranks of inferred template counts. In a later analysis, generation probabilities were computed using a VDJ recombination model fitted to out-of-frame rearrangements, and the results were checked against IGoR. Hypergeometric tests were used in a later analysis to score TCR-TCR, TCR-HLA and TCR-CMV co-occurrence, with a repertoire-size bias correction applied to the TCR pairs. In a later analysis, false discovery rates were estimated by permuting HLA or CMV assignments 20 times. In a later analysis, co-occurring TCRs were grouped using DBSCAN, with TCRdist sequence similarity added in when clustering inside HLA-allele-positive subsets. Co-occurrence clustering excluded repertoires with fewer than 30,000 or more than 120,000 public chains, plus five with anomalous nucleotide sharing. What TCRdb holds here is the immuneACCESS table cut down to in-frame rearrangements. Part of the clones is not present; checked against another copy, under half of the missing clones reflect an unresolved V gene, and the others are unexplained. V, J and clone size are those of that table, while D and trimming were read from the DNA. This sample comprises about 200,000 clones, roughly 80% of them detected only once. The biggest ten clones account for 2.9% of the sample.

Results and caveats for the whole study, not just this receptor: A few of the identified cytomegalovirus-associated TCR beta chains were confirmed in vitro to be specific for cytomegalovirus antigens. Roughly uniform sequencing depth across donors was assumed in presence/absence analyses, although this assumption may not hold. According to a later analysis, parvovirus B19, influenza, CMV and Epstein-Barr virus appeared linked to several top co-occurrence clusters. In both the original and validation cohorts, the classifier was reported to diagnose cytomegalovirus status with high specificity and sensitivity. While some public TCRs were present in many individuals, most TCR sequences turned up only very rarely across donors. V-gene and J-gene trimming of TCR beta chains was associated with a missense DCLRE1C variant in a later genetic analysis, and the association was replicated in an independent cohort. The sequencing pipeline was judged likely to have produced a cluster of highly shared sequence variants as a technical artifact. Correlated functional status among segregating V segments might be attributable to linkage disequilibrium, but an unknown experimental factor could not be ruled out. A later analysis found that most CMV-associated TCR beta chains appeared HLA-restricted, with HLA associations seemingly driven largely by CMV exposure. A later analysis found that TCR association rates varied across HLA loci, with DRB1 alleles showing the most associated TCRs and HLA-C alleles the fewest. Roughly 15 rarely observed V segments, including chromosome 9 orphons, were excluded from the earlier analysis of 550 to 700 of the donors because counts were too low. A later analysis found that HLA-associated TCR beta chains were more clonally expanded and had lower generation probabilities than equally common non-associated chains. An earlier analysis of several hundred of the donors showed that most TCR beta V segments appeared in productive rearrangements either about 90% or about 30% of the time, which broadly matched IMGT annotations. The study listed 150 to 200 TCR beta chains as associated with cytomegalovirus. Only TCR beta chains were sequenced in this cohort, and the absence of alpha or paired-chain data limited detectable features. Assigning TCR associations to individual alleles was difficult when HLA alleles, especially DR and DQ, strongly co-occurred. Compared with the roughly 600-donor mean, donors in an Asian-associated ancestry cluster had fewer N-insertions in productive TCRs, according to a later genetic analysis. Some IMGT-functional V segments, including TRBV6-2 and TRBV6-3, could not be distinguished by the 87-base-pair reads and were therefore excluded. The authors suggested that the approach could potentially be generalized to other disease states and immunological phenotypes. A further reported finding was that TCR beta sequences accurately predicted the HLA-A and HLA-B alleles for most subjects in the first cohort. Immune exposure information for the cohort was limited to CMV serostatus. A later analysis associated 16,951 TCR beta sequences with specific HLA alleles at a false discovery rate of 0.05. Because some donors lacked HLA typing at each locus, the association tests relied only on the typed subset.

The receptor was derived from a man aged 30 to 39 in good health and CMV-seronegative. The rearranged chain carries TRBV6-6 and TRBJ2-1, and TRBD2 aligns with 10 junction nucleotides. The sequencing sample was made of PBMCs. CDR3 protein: CASSYQQAGGNEQFF. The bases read TGTGCCAGCAGTTACCAGCAAGCGGGGGGGAATGAGCAGTTCTTC.